This T cell receptor beta chain was sequenced for a study of beta chain features in type 1 diabetes. At the level of the study: Over all samples combined, fewer than 140,000,000 sorted cells were examined.

Post-sort purity exceeded 95% for all sorted populations. Points from the study as a whole: It was among patients, rather than healthy donors, that naive, central memory and Treg TCRB repertoires appeared more similar.

Reverse transcription of all isolated RNA meant that expressed TCRB transcripts were sequenced. Method: immunoSEQ multiplex PCR; TCRdb's copy keeps in-frame clones and lacks some. The repertoire holds hundreds of thousands of clones, with 15% to 17% as singletons. Of note for this clone: The antigen remains unidentified.

CDR1 is SGDLS, CDR2 YYNGEE, per germline. CDR3 length equals 14 residues. V was pared by 3 bases and J by 6 bases, with 2 bases of the junction left unmatched. This sequence originates from a man younger than 35 in good health. V is TRBV9 and J is TRBJ2-1; 11 bases map to TRBD1. Input material: naive CD4+ T cells from blood. CDR3 in amino acids: CASSAGTGGNEQFF. In DNA form, the CDR3 reads TGTGCCAGCAGCGCCGGGACAGGGGGCAATGAGCAGTTCTTC.